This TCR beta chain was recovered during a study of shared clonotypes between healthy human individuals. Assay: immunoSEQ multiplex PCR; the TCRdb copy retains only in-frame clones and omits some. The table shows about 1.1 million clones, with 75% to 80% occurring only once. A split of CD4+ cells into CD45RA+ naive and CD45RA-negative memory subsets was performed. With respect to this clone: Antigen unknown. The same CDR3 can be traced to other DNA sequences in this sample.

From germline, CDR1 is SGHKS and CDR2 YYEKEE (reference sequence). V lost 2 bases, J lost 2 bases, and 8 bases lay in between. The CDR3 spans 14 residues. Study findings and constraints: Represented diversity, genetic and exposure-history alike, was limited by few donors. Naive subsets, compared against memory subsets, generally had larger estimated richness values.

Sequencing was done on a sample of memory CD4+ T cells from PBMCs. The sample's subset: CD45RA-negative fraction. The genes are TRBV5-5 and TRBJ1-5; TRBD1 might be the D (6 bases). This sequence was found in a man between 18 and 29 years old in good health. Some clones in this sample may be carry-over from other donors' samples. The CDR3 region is CASSLQGGNQPQHF. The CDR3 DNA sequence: TGTGCCAGCAGCTTACAGGGAGGCAATCAGCCCCAGCATTTT.